These 21 T cell receptor beta chains originate from one sample sequenced in a study of T cell responses to AZD1222 COVID-19 vaccine. Sequencing used immunoSEQ multiplex PCR; TCRdb keeps in-frame clones, though not all of them. This table has about 70,000 clones, around 85% appearing once. Sequenced here: peripheral blood, sampled on day 0 of AZD1222 vaccination. The receptors derive from an adult in good health.

This clone was recorded once. The rearrangement links TRBV3-1 (or the pseudogene TRBV3-2) to TRBJ1-6; D remains ambiguous. The CDR3 is made up of 17 amino acids. CDR1 LGHDT and CDR2 YNNKEL come from the germline V gene (reference sequence). V shed 2 bases and J shed 4 bases, with 15 bases lying between them. The CDR3 here is CASSQLPRAGYNSPLHF. The CDR3 nucleotides read TGTGCCAGCAGCCAACTCCCCCGGGCGGGGTATAATTCACCCCTCCACTTT.

Comments on this clone: Other DNA variants within this sample encode the same CDR3. The gene calls are TRBV6-5 and TRBJ2-1; 13 bases fit TRBD2. Germline-derived CDR1 and CDR2 are MNHEY and SVGAGI. The CDR3 runs 14 residues. V dropped 6 bases and J dropped 10; count of bases not matched to a gene: 6. CDR3 region: CASSGLAGVGEQFF. The CDR3 DNA reads as TGTGCCAGCAGCGGACTAGCGGGAGTGGGGGAGCAGTTCTTC.

The genes are TRBV5-5 and TRBJ1-2; D not certain. The CDR3 runs to 14 residues. Germline V gene sequence: CDR1 SGHKS, CDR2 YYEKEE (reference sequence). Trimming pared 2 bases from V and 7 bases from J, leaving 15 bases between. CDR3 coding DNA: TGTGCCAGCAGCTTTGATTCGGGTTCCGTTGGCTACACCTTC. Protein product: CASSFDSGSVGYTF.

The V call is TRBV7-7, the J call TRBJ2-6; tentative D call: TRBD1 (6 bases). Germline CDR1 SSHAT, CDR2 FNYEAQ (reference sequence). The V end was cut by 4 bases, the J end by 15 bases, with 19 bases between. The CDR3 has 14 amino acids. The CDR3 DNA reads as TGTGCCAGCAGCTCGGGTCTGGGGGCTACCCACCTGACTTTC. This codes for CASSSGLGATHLTF.

The chain recombines TRBV5-6 with TRBJ2-3; no clear D. The V end lost 2 bases, the J end lost 2 bases, and 6 bases lay between the germline ends. The germline gives CDR1 SGHDT, CDR2 YYEEEE. This CDR3 spans 13 amino acids. The CDR3 loop reads CASSFQTTDTQYF. CDR3 coding DNA: TGTGCCAGCAGCTTCCAGACCACAGATACGCAGTATTTT.

The rearrangement uses TRBV5-5 and TRBJ1-1, with unresolved D. The germline gives CDR1 SGHKS, CDR2 YYEKEE (reference sequence). This CDR3 is 15 amino acids long. Trimming removed 0 bases at V and 1 base at J, with 10 bases between. The CDR3 spells CASSLDSPGNTEAFF. The CDR3, as DNA: TGTGCCAGCAGCTTGGACAGCCCGGGGAACACTGAAGCTTTCTTT.

The V and J genes are TRBV18 and TRBJ2-1, with D unclear. Germline-derived CDR1 and CDR2 are KGHSH and LQKENI. Between the trimmed V and J ends, which lost 6 bases and 3 bases, there was a span of 15 bases. The CDR3 consists of 15 residues. The CDR3 loop reads CASSQSITDYNEQFF. Written as DNA, the CDR3 is TGTGCCAGCTCCCAATCCATTACGGACTACAATGAGCAGTTCTTC.

This chain connects TRBV10-2 to TRBJ1-1; 10 bases match TRBD1. Germline V CDR1 and CDR2: WSHSY, SAAADI. The ends lost 2 bases at V and 0 bases at J; junction bases unmatched: 3. The CDR3 totals 16 residues. The CDR3 sequence: CASSERDRGVNTEAFF. The CDR3 nucleotides are TGCGCCAGCAGTGAGAGGGACAGGGGCGTGAACACTGAAGCTTTCTTT.

V is TRBV4-1 and J is TRBJ1-1, with D perhaps TRBD1 (5 bases). Germline V gene sequence: CDR1 MGHRA, CDR2 YSYEKL. The CDR3 totals 13 residues. V lost 0 bases and J 8 bases, leaving 10 bases between the germline ends. The CDR3 spells CASSQDWGREAFF. The CDR3 coding sequence is TGCGCCAGCAGCCAAGATTGGGGCAGGGAAGCTTTCTTT.

The chain carries TRBV6-5 and TRBJ1-1; D ambiguous. V lost 7 bases, J lost 11 bases, and 20 bases lay in between. Looked up from germline, CDR1 is MNHEY and CDR2 is SVGAGI. The CDR3 loop spans 13 amino acids. The chain's CDR3 is CASNEGYGLGAFF. Here the CDR3 DNA reads TGTGCCAGCAACGAAGGGTACGGCCTGGGGGCTTTCTTT.

The chain uses TRBV2 and TRBJ1-5; no definite D call. The CDR3 totals 16 residues. The germline V and J ends were trimmed by 0 bases and 1 base, with 10 bases remaining between them. Germline CDR1 is SNHLY and CDR2 is FYNNEI. As DNA, the CDR3 is TGTGCCAGCAGTGAAGCGCTTTGGGTAAGCAATCAGCCCCAGCATTTT. It translates to CASSEALWVSNQPQHF.

This chain joins TRBV7-9 and TRBJ1-1, with D unclear. Between the trimmed V and J ends, which lost 9 bases and 2 bases, there was a span of 13 bases. Per germline, CDR1 SEHNR and CDR2 FQNEAQ (reference sequence). The length of the CDR3 is 13 residues. CDR3 sequence reads: CASLRVGNTEAFF. For the CDR3, the DNA is TGTGCCAGTCTCCGAGTGGGAAACACTGAAGCTTTCTTT.

V is TRBV7-9 and J is TRBJ2-1; no clear D. The length of the CDR3 is 11 residues. Germline V gene sequence: CDR1 SEHNR, CDR2 FQNEAQ (reference sequence). V shed 7 bases and J shed 8 bases, with 9 bases lying between them. The CDR3 bases are TGTGCCAGCACCGGGTCAGATGAGCAGTTCTTC. Protein: CASTGSDEQFF. Filled out from reference TRBV7-9 and TRBJ2-1, the complete variable domain reads DTGVSQNPRHKITKRGQNVTFRCDPISEHNRLYWYRQTLGQGPEFLTYFQNEAQLEKSRLLSDRFSAERPKGSFSTLEIQRTEQGDSAMYLCASTGSDEQFFGPGTRLTVL.

This chain joins TRBV18 and TRBJ2-2; TRBD1 matches 8 bases. Germline values: CDR1 KGHSH, CDR2 LQKENI. The CDR3 has 17 residues. J gave up 0 bases and V 4 bases, and 7 bases lay outside the gene matches. CDR3 sequence: CASSQTPGQANTGELFF. CDR3 in DNA: TGTGCCAGCTCACAAACGCCGGGACAGGCGAACACCGGGGAGCTGTTTTTT.

Turning to this clone: The same CDR3 arises from other DNA sequences in this sample as well. This chain joins TRBV18 and TRBJ2-7; D gene uncertain. CDR1 is KGHSH, CDR2 LQKENI, per germline. This CDR3 region has 11 residues. Trimming took off 3 bases at V and 4 bases at J, with 4 bases between the two ends. Here the CDR3 reads CASSPGYEQYF. The DNA for the CDR3 is TGTGCCAGCTCACCGGGTTACGAGCAGTACTTC.

The chain has TRBV10-3 and TRBJ2-1; D might be TRBD2 (6 bases). CDR1 ENHRY and CDR2 SYGVKD come from the germline V gene. This CDR3 comprises 16 residues. V was cut by 6 bases and J by 9 bases, with 24 bases left in between. This chain's CDR3 is CAIRSLAISRNTEQFF. The CDR3 bases are TGTGCCATCAGATCTCTAGCGATAAGTCGAAACACTGAGCAGTTCTTC.

This chain connects TRBV18 to TRBJ1-2, with TRBD1 matching over 7 bases. Germline values: CDR1 KGHSH, CDR2 LQKENI. This CDR3 is built from 15 residues. V lost 3 bases and J lost 5; bases outside the gene matches: 9. This CDR3 is CASSPLEQGSYGYTF. Written as DNA, the CDR3 is TGTGCCAGCTCACCCCTGGAACAGGGGAGTTATGGCTACACCTTC.

The gene calls are TRBV19 and TRBJ2-3; D might be TRBD2 (6 bases). The CDR3 is 13 residues long. Per the germline V gene, CDR1 is LNHDA and CDR2 is SQIVND (reference sequence). V lost 5 bases and J 7 bases, leaving 13 bases between the germline ends. DNA of the CDR3: TGTGCCAGTAGTGGGCTAGCGACGTATACGCAGTATTTT. This codes for CASSGLATYTQYF.

The V gene is TRBV6-1, the J gene TRBJ2-7, with a possible D match to TRBD2 (6 bases). Trimming left V 0 bases short and J 0 bases short, with 12 bases between. The germline CDR1 and CDR2 sequences are MNHNS and SASEGT. CDR3 length equals 16 residues. CDR3: CASSEAGSQASYEQYF. In nucleotides, the CDR3 is TGTGCCAGCAGTGAAGCCGGGAGCCAAGCCTCCTACGAGCAGTACTTC.

The chain combines TRBV4-2 with TRBJ2-5; TRBD2 agrees at 11 bases. The ends lost 2 bases at V and 5 bases at J; junction bases unmatched: 13. This CDR3 is built from 18 residues. Germline V lookup: CDR1 LGHNA, CDR2 YNFKEQ. The CDR3 loop reads CASSQRSRSSGGRETQYF. CDR3 in DNA: TGTGCCAGCAGCCAACGCAGTCGGTCTAGCGGGGGGCGCGAGACCCAGTACTTC.

This clone has just one count. The chain recombines TRBV4-1 with TRBJ2-2; D is unresolved. The CDR3 contains 16 residues. CDR1 and CDR2 (germline): MGHRA, YSYEKL. Between the trimmed V and J ends, which lost 0 bases and 1 base, there was a span of 9 bases. The CDR3 DNA is TGCGCCAGCAGCCAAGATCATAACGGGAACACCGGGGAGCTGTTTTTT. Translating gives CASSQDHNGNTGELFF.